Given below is one T cell receptor (beta chain) in context. Its cognate antigen is unknown. Indicated time point: newly diagnosed GD, antithyroid drugs for less than 3 months. Generation of the TCR library employed RNA extracted from PBMCs. American Thyroid Association guidelines were used to diagnose Graves' disease. The data stem from a study of regulatory T cells in long-lasting Graves disease. Whole-study findings and limits: Persistent disease was characterized by preferential usage of TRBV28, TRBJ1-2 and TRBJ2-5.

Relying on iRepertoire HTBI primers and Arm-PCR of CDR3 regions, the team built TCR beta libraries. TCRdb independently ran MiXCR on the multiplex PCR reads; one entry per CDR3 protein. Of more than 450,000 distinct CDR3 sequences listed, around 13% are singletons. The CDR3 is 14 residues long. Per germline, CDR1 SGDLS and CDR2 YYNGEE. The V and J ends lost 0 bases and 6 bases respectively, with 11 bases between them. This sample was also put to use in a study of T cells in Graves' hyperthyroidism and ophthalmopathy. As that report states: Using the HTBI primer set, a first-round RT-PCR was run on the TCR CDR3.

Specimen: peripheral blood mononuclear cells (PBMCs), collected at new diagnosis, from a patient treated with antithyroid drugs. The sequence was obtained from a woman in her thirties with Graves disease. The V gene is TRBV9, the J gene TRBJ2-3; a possible D gene is TRBD2 (6 bases). The CDR3 DNA sequence: TGTGCCAGCAGCGTAGGCCTAGCGAGCGATACGCAGTATTTT. Protein: CASSVGLASDTQYF.